This note documents a single T cell receptor beta chain sequence. Its specific antigen is unknown. Base qualities are not provided; no much larger clone lies one nucleotide away. The source of the sample is a study of cytomegalovirus exposure and HLA in healthy donors (dated by TCRdb to between 2016 and 2019). About the investigation overall: The 670 or so repertoires of the first cohort and the 95 to 150 validation repertoires were produced on the same platform, according to a later analysis. The study was designed to test whether signatures of past pathogen exposure could be identified by cataloging public T cell receptors. Besides the first cohort of approximately 670 subjects, a separate validation cohort made up of over 100 different subjects was used. To predict cytomegalovirus infection status, the study combined high-throughput TCR immunosequencing, statistical association of individual TCRs with disease status, and machine learning.

Library preparation employed the immunoSEQ multiplex PCR assay. In the authors' own workflow: A statistical classification framework was built to diagnose cytomegalovirus status from the catalog of TCR beta chain sequences. Drawn from immuneACCESS, this table holds only the in-frame rearrangements with V and J called that TCRdb kept. Clones are partly lost; checked studies trace under half to an unresolved V gene and leave the rest unexplained. V and J calls and clone size follow that table, whereas D and trimming were derived from the DNA. The table for this sample lists approximately 88,000 clones; roughly 80% of them were counted only once. The top ten clonotypes cover roughly an eighth of the sample. Here is what the overall study found, with its caveats: A later analysis found that TCRs clustered in the first cohort also tended to co-occur in the roughly 120 validation repertoires, with 94% of cluster scores above 0. A total of 164 TCR beta chains were listed by the study as associated with cytomegalovirus. The classifier was reported to diagnose cytomegalovirus status with high specificity and sensitivity in both the original cohort and the validation cohort. Most TCR sequences were seen in very few donors, while some public TCRs were found in many individuals. In vitro tests confirmed that a few of the cytomegalovirus-associated TCR beta chains recognize cytomegalovirus antigens. All 120 or so repertoires were used to score co-occurrence in the validation cohort in a later analysis, because that analysis had no HLA typing for the cohort. The authors suggested that the approach could potentially be generalized to other disease states and immunological phenotypes.

Donors formed part of the validation cohort, which comprised about 120 subjects and was distinct from the first cohort of several hundred subjects. The source of this sequence is a woman between 18 and 30 years old in good health and CMV-seropositive. Sequenced input: PBMCs.

The DNA sequence is TGCGCCAGCAGCTTGGGCGGGGGATTGGGCGGCTACACCTTC. It is translated as CASSLGGGLGGYTF. The V and J genes are TRBV5-1 and TRBJ1-2; TRBD1 could be the D gene, as 5 bases match. V was cut back by 0 bases and J by 8 bases, leaving a gap of 14 bases between them. CDR1 SGHRS and CDR2 YFSETQ are derived from the germline V gene. Taken from cysteine to phenylalanine, the CDR3 has 14 residues. Kept here is only the CDR3 DNA, which spans 42 bases and is read in frame from base 1.